A single sample is the source of the 22 T cell receptor beta chains below, sequenced in a study of blood T cell repertoires in COVID-19. Sequencing used immunoSEQ multiplex PCR; TCRdb keeps in-frame clones, though not all of them. Of 300,000 to 350,000 clones in the sample, around 85% were seen once. Sample: PBMCs or T cells enriched from blood (not recorded which). Receptor source: a young man who had recovered from COVID-19.

A few counts support this clone. The chain employs TRBV29-1 and TRBJ1-1, with 7 bases identical to TRBD1. The V gene end was trimmed by 5 bases and the J gene end by 3 bases; junction bases not matched to a gene: 9. Germline V gene lookup returns CDR1 SQVTM and CDR2 ANQGSEA. This CDR3 is 14 amino acids long. CDR3 sequence: CSVLNRDSYTEAFF. DNA for the CDR3: TGCAGCGTTCTAAACCGGGACAGCTACACTGAAGCTTTCTTT.

This clone was detected only a few times. This rearrangement joins TRBV9 to TRBJ1-1; TRBD1 is a possible D gene (6 bases). Germline lookup yields CDR1 SGDLS and CDR2 YYNGEE. V shed 5 bases and J shed 0 bases, with 11 bases lying between them. CDR3 length: 14 amino acids. The CDR3 loop is CASRIGGMNTEAFF. DNA of the CDR3: TGTGCCAGCAGGATAGGGGGTATGAACACTGAAGCTTTCTTT.

The chain has TRBV13 and TRBJ2-1; 13 positions match TRBD2. CDR1 and CDR2 from the germline V gene are PRHDT and FYEKMQ (reference sequence). Losses at the gene ends were 4 bases for V and 4 bases for J; bases not matched to a gene: 10. The CDR3 is made up of 18 amino acids. DNA for the CDR3: TGTGCCAGCAGCTCACAGCCGGGACTAGCGGGGCCATACAATGAGCAGTTCTTC. It yields the protein CASSSQPGLAGPYNEQFF.

The chain has TRBV11-3 and TRBJ2-4; D not certain. Germline V lookup: CDR1 SGHNT, CDR2 YENEEA. The CDR3 extends over 15 amino acids. Trimming took 0 bases from V and 5 from J, leaving 11 bases between them. CDR3 sequence reads: CASSLEMAGENIQYF. CDR3 coding DNA: TGTGCCAGCAGCTTAGAGATGGCAGGCGAAAACATTCAGTACTTC. Full variable domain (outside the CDR3, taken from reference TRBV11-3 and TRBJ2-4): EAGVVQSPRYKIIEKKQPVAFWCNPISGHNTLYWYLQNLGQGPELLIRYENEEAVDDSQLPKDRFSAERLKGVDSTLKIQPAELGDSAVYLCASSLEMAGENIQYFGAGTRLSVL.

This clone was recorded only once. The chain joins TRBV12-3 or TRBV12-4 to TRBJ2-3, with 7 bases aligning to TRBD2. The ends lost 6 bases at V and 1 base at J; junction bases unmatched: 1. The CDR3 is made up of 13 amino acids. The CDR3 loop reads CASRSGGTDTQYF. The CDR3 DNA sequence: TGTGCCAGCAGGAGCGGGGGCACAGATACGCAGTATTTT.

This clone has a single count. The rearrangement joins TRBV9 to TRBJ1-2; D is possibly TRBD1 (6 bases). CDR1 is SGDLS, CDR2 YYNGEE, per germline. The CDR3 is 14 amino acids. V was trimmed by 2 bases and J by 2 bases, leaving 10 bases between them. CDR3 DNA: TGTGCCAGCAGCGTGGGACATCCGAACTATGGCTACACCTTC. This codes for CASSVGHPNYGYTF.

The genes are TRBV3-1 (or the pseudogene TRBV3-2) and TRBJ1-1, with 8 bases lining up with TRBD1. Germline CDR1 and CDR2: LGHDT and YNNKEL (reference sequence). The CDR3 totals 14 residues. The ends lost 3 bases at V and 8 bases at J; junction bases unmatched: 8. The DNA of the CDR3 is TGTGCCAGCAGCCAGATAGACAGGGGCTGGGAAGCTTTCTTT. It specifies CASSQIDRGWEAFF.

The chain has TRBV19 and TRBJ2-4, with TRBD1 matching over 10 bases. In germline, CDR1 is LNHDA, CDR2 SQIVND (reference sequence). V was clipped by 3 bases and J by 8 bases; unmatched bases: 7. The CDR3 extends over 15 amino acids. The CDR3 loop is CASSIRDRGEYIQYF. In DNA, the CDR3 is TGTGCCAGTAGTATCCGGGACAGGGGTGAATACATTCAGTACTTC.

The chain carries TRBV5-6 and TRBJ1-4; 8 positions agree with TRBD1. CDR1 and CDR2 (germline): SGHDT, YYEEEE. V lost 4 bases to trimming and J lost 3 bases; unmatched junction nucleotides: 14. The CDR3 runs to 18 residues. The DNA of the CDR3 is TGTGCCAGCAGCCCCTGGACAGGGAGTCCCTCGGCTAATGAAAAACTGTTTTTT. Translated, it gives CASSPWTGSPSANEKLFF.

The chain has TRBV5-8 and TRBJ1-1; 7 bases line up with TRBD1. V lost 4 bases to trimming and J lost 1 base; unmatched junction nucleotides: 4. This CDR3 is built from 14 residues. Germline CDR1 reads SGHTS; CDR2 reads YDEGEE. Here the CDR3 DNA reads TGTGCCAGCAGCCGACGGACAGGGAACACTGAAGCTTTCTTT. Its translation: CASSRRTGNTEAFF.

The gene calls are TRBV7-3 and TRBJ1-2; TRBD1 matches at 9 bases. Germline V lookup: CDR1 SGHTA, CDR2 FQGTGA. With 3 bases clipped from V and 7 bases from J, the junction kept 9 bases outside the gene matches. This CDR3 is built from 15 residues. The chain's CDR3 is CASSLGTGGGTGYTF. DNA for the CDR3: TGTGCCAGCAGCTTGGGTACAGGGGGCGGTACTGGCTACACCTTC. Full variable domain (outside the CDR3, taken from reference TRBV7-3 and TRBJ1-2): GAGVSQTPSNKVTEKGKYVELRCDPISGHTALYWYRQSLGQGPEFLIYFQGTGAADDSGLPNDRFFAVRPEGSVSTLKIQRTERGDSAVYLCASSLGTGGGTGYTFGSGTRLTVV.

The chain combines TRBV7-6 with TRBJ2-7; 7 bases map to TRBD2. This CDR3 contains 15 residues. The J segment lost 2 bases and the V segment lost 0 bases, leaving 4 bases of the junction unmatched. Germline CDR1 is SGHVS and CDR2 is FNYEAQ. CDR3 DNA: TGTGCCAGCAGCTTAGCGACTAGCAGTGCCTACGAGCAGTACTTC. This gives the protein CASSLATSSAYEQYF.

This chain links TRBV27 with TRBJ1-6; TRBD1 matches at 7 bases. CDR3 length equals 16 residues. Germline V gene sequence: CDR1 MNHEY, CDR2 SMNVEV (reference sequence). Trimming cost V 8 bases and J 7 bases; bases outside gene matches: 14. CDR3 DNA sequence: TGTGCCAGCGGACCGTTCCCAACAGGGGACAATTCACCCCTCCACTTT. The encoded protein is CASGPFPTGDNSPLHF.

CDR3 sequence: CASSVRGFRAFF. The DNA of the CDR3 is TGTGCCAGCAGCGTGCGAGGGTTTCGAGCTTTCTTT. The rearrangement joins TRBV11-2 to TRBJ1-1; D remains ambiguous. Between the trimmed V and J ends, which lost 5 bases and 10 bases, there was a span of 14 bases. Germline loops: CDR1 SGHAT, CDR2 FQNNGV. The CDR3 has 12 residues.

This chain uses TRBV7-6 with TRBJ2-3; 8 nucleotides line up with TRBD1. The ends lost 5 bases at V and 4 bases at J; junction bases unmatched: 11. The CDR3 extends over 16 amino acids. The V gene's germline CDR1 is SGHVS and CDR2 FNYEAQ. The CDR3 DNA reads TGTGCCAGCAGCCCCCGGACAGGGAACTCCCCAGATACGCAGTATTTT. Its protein is CASSPRTGNSPDTQYF. Full variable domain (missing parts from reference TRBV7-6 and TRBJ2-3): GAGVSQSPRYKVTKRGQDVALRCDPISGHVSLYWYRQALGQGPEFLTYFNYEAQQDKSGLPNDRFSAERPEGSISTLTIQRTEQRDSAMYRCASSPRTGNSPDTQYFGPGTRLTVL.

The chain has TRBV7-3 and TRBJ1-2, with unresolved D. The CDR3 extends over 15 amino acids. V lost 5 bases and J 4 bases, leaving 17 bases between the germline ends. Germline CDR1 reads SGHTA; CDR2 reads FQGTGA. The CDR3 coding sequence is TGTGCCAGCAGCCCCTTCGGAGGGTCGGGCTATGGCTACACCTTC. It yields the protein CASSPFGGSGYGYTF.

The gene calls are TRBV18 and TRBJ2-3; TRBD2 matches 10 bases. Germline-derived CDR1 and CDR2 are KGHSH and LQKENI. CDR3 length: 17 residues. V dropped 2 bases and J dropped 2; count of bases not matched to a gene: 7. Written as DNA, the CDR3 is TGTGCCAGCTCACCAGGCCTTAGCGGGGGGACCACAGATACGCAGTATTTT. Translated, it gives CASSPGLSGGTTDTQYF.

The gene calls are TRBV9 and TRBJ2-7; 8 bases fit TRBD2. Germline CDR1 and CDR2: SGDLS and YYNGEE. This CDR3 comprises 15 residues. V gave up 0 bases and J gave up 2 bases; unmatched junction bases: 4. This CDR3 reads CASSVGTSGTYEQYF. The CDR3 bases are TGTGCCAGCAGCGTAGGAACTAGCGGAACCTACGAGCAGTACTTC.

This clone showed up just once. This chain links TRBV7-9 with TRBJ2-1; no clear D gene. Germline-derived CDR1 and CDR2 are SEHNR and FQNEAQ (reference sequence). Trimming took 2 bases from V and 9 from J, leaving 20 bases between them. This CDR3 region has 16 residues. In DNA form, the CDR3 reads TGTGCCAGCAGCTTACCGTGGCGGTTTTCAACCCGTGAGCAGTTCTTC. Translation gives CASSLPWRFSTREQFF.

The chain has TRBV11-2 and TRBJ2-7; the match to TRBD1 covers 7 bases. V trimming: 0 bases; J trimming: 2 bases; junction bases outside the gene matches: 7. The CDR3 covers 16 residues. Germline V gives CDR1 SGHAT, CDR2 FQNNGV. CDR3 coding DNA: TGTGCCAGCAGCTTAGACGCCGGGGACAGAACCTACGAGCAGTACTTC. This codes for CASSLDAGDRTYEQYF.

The V and J genes are TRBV19 and TRBJ2-3, with a tentative D call TRBD1 (5 bases). The ends were cut back, 1 base at V and 0 bases at J, with 5 bases in the middle. Germline loops: CDR1 LNHDA, CDR2 SQIVND (reference sequence). The CDR3 runs to 14 residues. CDR3 DNA: TGTGCCAGTAGTATAGGACAGAGCACAGATACGCAGTATTTT. Translating gives CASSIGQSTDTQYF.

This rearrangement joins TRBV9 to TRBJ1-2; D may be TRBD1 (5 bases). V was shortened by 4 bases and J by 8 bases, with 15 bases between the two germline ends. This CDR3 is built from 13 residues. The germline gives CDR1 SGDLS, CDR2 YYNGEE. CDR3 bases: TGTGCCAGCAGCCCCCAGCGGGACTGGGGCTACACCTTC. Protein: CASSPQRDWGYTF.